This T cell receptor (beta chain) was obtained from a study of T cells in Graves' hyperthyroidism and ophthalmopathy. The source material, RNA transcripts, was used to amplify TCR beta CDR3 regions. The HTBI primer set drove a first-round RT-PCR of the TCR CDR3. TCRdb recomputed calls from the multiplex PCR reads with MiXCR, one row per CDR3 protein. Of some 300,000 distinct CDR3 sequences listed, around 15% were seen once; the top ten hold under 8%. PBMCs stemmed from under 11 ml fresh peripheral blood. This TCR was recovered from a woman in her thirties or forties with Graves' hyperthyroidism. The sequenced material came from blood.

As DNA, the CDR3 is TGTGCCACCTCCCCGGACAGGGATCAGCCCCAGCATTTT. Its protein product is CATSPDRDQPQHF. This chain uses TRBV6-1 with TRBJ1-5; 8 nucleotides agree with TRBD1. Germline CDR1 is MNHNS and CDR2 is SASEGT. There are 13 residues in the CDR3. With V trimmed by 10 bases and J by 5 bases, 7 bases remained unmatched.